The following is a T cell receptor beta chain sequence with its context. This clonotype was seen repeatedly, ten times or more. Its antigen remains undetermined. There are no base qualities to consult, and no much larger clone falls within one base. Sequencing was performed on an Illumina HiSeq 2500. Quantitative 5'-RACE with molecular barcodes was the method used to prepare the TCR beta libraries. Turning to the authors' computational methods: A new computational method, built on a probabilistic model of VDJ rearrangement, was used to identify disease-linked TCR variants. TCRdb applied fastp at Q25 and MiXCR to the public reads, then kept only in-frame beta chains. Identical CDR3 protein sequences are pooled into one entry, listed with their most common genes and DNA. None of the V and J calls come from the authors' own analysis; TCRdb made them. The sample profile shows around 130,000 distinct CDR3 sequences; 12% to 15% of them were found once. The ten largest clonotypes hold 2.5% to 3.5% of the sample.

This entry is derived from a study of CD8 T cells in ankylosing spondylitis (dated by TCRdb to the late 2010s). Turning to the overall study: The study profiled T cell receptor beta repertoires in healthy donors and ankylosing spondylitis patients to find disease-linked TCR variants. The full study cohort comprised 25 ankylosing spondylitis patients and roughly 110 healthy donors. Peripheral blood was sampled, and synovial fluid was additionally collected from ankylosing spondylitis patients.

Here is what the overall study found, with its caveats: The disease-linked clones had a CD8+ phenotype and were found at relatively low frequencies in peripheral blood. Blood from ankylosing spondylitis patients appeared to be characterized by a TCR beta motif composed of several highly homologous amino acid variants. According to the report, matched synovial fluid samples from ankylosing spondylitis patients were significantly enriched for the disease-linked clones. Some motif variants were previously reported in synovial fluid and blood of reactive arthritis patients, suggesting common disease-initiation mechanisms.

Relative to germline, V is 4 bases shorter and J is 0 bases shorter, with 13 bases between their ends. Via the germline V gene, CDR1 is SGHRS and CDR2 YFSETQ. Measured from the cysteine to the phenylalanine, the CDR3 is 15 residues long. The kept DNA is CDR3 alone, 45 bases in frame from the first base. Input material: blood, either unsorted or a sorted T cell fraction (not recorded which). This clonotype originated in a female donor with ankylosing spondylitis or in good health (not recorded which). The chain was built from TRBV5-1 and TRBJ2-5; TRBD1 might be the D gene, on 5 matching bases. The sequenced DNA: TGCGCCAGCAGCCCGGACATTGCGTACCAAGAGACCCAGTACTTC. Protein translation: CASSPDIAYQETQYF.